Each of the 18 T cell receptor beta chains below was sequenced from the same sample in a study of T cell responses to AZD1222 COVID-19 vaccine. The method was immunoSEQ multiplex PCR; TCRdb's version includes in-frame clones alone and lacks a portion of them. The sample has 110,000 or so clones, approximately 89% seen once. Sequencing used peripheral blood, obtained on day 0 of MenACWY control vaccination. These TCRs come from an adult in good health.

The rearrangement joins TRBV18 to TRBJ2-3, with 7 bases matching TRBD1. There are 15 residues in the CDR3. V lost 6 bases to trimming and J lost 1 base; unmatched junction nucleotides: 7. Per germline, CDR1 KGHSH and CDR2 LQKENI. The CDR3 protein is CASSPTGVGTDTQYF. CDR3 in DNA: TGTGCCAGCTCGCCCACAGGGGTGGGCACAGATACGCAGTATTTT.

The chain employs TRBV29-1 and TRBJ2-5, with 10 nucleotides matching TRBD2. The V and J ends lost 8 bases and 5 bases, in that order; junction bases with no gene match: 14. Germline V gene data show CDR1 as SQVTM and CDR2 as ANQGSEA. The length of the CDR3 is 15 residues. The CDR3 nucleotides are TGCAGCTCCTCCGCCAGCGGGGGGGCCGGGGAGACCCAGTACTTC. Translating gives CSSSASGGAGETQYF.

V is TRBV4-3 and J is TRBJ1-4; a possible D gene is TRBD1 (5 bases). Germline V gene data show CDR1 as LGHNA and CDR2 as YSLEER. There are 14 residues in the CDR3. Trimming removed 4 bases at V and 0 bases at J, with 6 bases between. The CDR3 is CASSPRATNEKLFF. CDR3 bases: TGCGCCAGCAGCCCCAGGGCAACTAATGAAAAACTGTTTTTT.

The V call is TRBV29-1, the J call TRBJ2-3; no clear D gene. Trimming left V 1 base short and J 1 base short, with 9 bases between. Germline values: CDR1 SQVTM, CDR2 ANQGSEA. CDR3 size: 14 residues. The CDR3 region is CSVEGVPGTDTQYF. The CDR3 DNA is TGCAGCGTTGAAGGGGTCCCAGGCACAGATACGCAGTATTTT.

J is TRBJ1-2 and V is TRBV5-4; 8 positions match TRBD1. Germline CDR1 reads SGHNT; CDR2 reads YYREEE (reference sequence). Losses at the gene ends were 4 bases for V and 2 bases for J; bases not matched to a gene: 7. The CDR3 is 15 residues long. The CDR3 nucleotides read TGTGCCAGCAGCCTTGGACAGGGCCCCAACTATGGCTACACCTTC. Encoded protein: CASSLGQGPNYGYTF.

This rearrangement joins TRBV7-9 to TRBJ2-5, with TRBD2 matching 8 bases. J lost 2 bases, V lost 7 bases, and 12 bases had no gene match. In germline, CDR1 is SEHNR, CDR2 FQNEAQ (reference sequence). The CDR3 extends over 16 amino acids. CDR3 DNA sequence: TGTGCCAGCAACACTTACGGGGGGGCGGGACAAGAGACCCAGTACTTC. This codes for CASNTYGGAGQETQYF.

The rearrangement uses TRBV7-3 and TRBJ2-1; 9 nucleotides line up with TRBD2. Per the germline V gene, CDR1 is SGHTA and CDR2 is FQGTGA. The junction had 8 bases not matched to a gene; V was cut back by 2 bases and J by 6 bases. The CDR3 contains 16 residues. The CDR3 sequence is CASSLLPAGGINEQFF. CDR3 nucleotide sequence: TGTGCCAGCAGCTTATTACCAGCGGGGGGAATCAATGAGCAGTTCTTC.

This clone was found once. This chain uses TRBV19 with TRBJ2-2; TRBD2 is a possible D gene (5 bases). The V gene lost 6 bases and the J gene lost 5 bases, with 16 bases spanning the gap. This CDR3 has 15 residues. Germline loops: CDR1 LNHDA, CDR2 SQIVND (reference sequence). Here the CDR3 DNA reads TGTGCCAGTAGCGGAGTCGCGGGCTGGACCGGGGAGCTGTTTTTT. Translation gives CASSGVAGWTGELFF.

The rearrangement joins TRBV6-6 to TRBJ1-1; 11 nucleotides align to TRBD1. Germline CDR1 reads MNHNY; CDR2 reads SVGAGI (reference sequence). This CDR3 has 17 amino acids. V shed 5 bases and J 2 bases; nucleotides not matched to a gene: 10. Here the CDR3 reads CASSLIGQGAGNTEAFF. In nucleotides, the CDR3 is TGTGCCAGCAGTCTCATCGGACAGGGGGCGGGAAACACTGAAGCTTTCTTT.

The J gene is TRBJ2-7, the V gene TRBV2, with 13 bases fitting TRBD2. CDR3 size: 15 residues. CDR1 SNHLY and CDR2 FYNNEI come from the germline V gene. The V gene end was trimmed by 5 bases and the J gene end by 2 bases; junction bases not matched to a gene: 3. The CDR3 DNA reads TGTGCCAGCAGTTCTGGGACTAGCGGGACCTACGAGCAGTACTTC. Amino acid sequence: CASSSGTSGTYEQYF.

The J gene is TRBJ2-5, the V gene TRBV11-1; D is undetermined. The CDR3 consists of 14 residues. In germline, CDR1 is SGHAT, CDR2 FQDESV (reference sequence). The V end was cut by 4 bases, the J end by 5 bases, with 14 bases between. DNA for the CDR3: TGTGCCAGCAGCTCGAGAAGGAATGGCGAGACCCAGTACTTC. Its protein is CASSSRRNGETQYF.

The V and J genes are TRBV6-5 and TRBJ1-2; TRBD1 matches at 9 bases. The germline gives CDR1 MNHEY, CDR2 SVGAGI. This CDR3 region has 14 residues. J gave up 4 bases and V 6 bases, and 6 bases lay outside the gene matches. In DNA, the CDR3 is TGTGCCAGCAGCCACAGGGGGCTTAGCTATGGCTACACCTTC. It specifies CASSHRGLSYGYTF.

The chain is built from TRBV5-1 and TRBJ2-7; D not certain. Germline V gene sequence: CDR1 SGHRS, CDR2 YFSETQ. This CDR3 region has 11 residues. Trimming stripped 4 bases from V and 2 bases from J, with 4 bases between. CDR3 protein: CASSDAYEQYF. The CDR3 DNA reads TGCGCCAGCAGCGACGCCTACGAGCAGTACTTC.

This chain uses TRBV21-1 with TRBJ2-3. TRBV21-1 is flagged as a pseudogene. The CDR3 has 16 amino acids. For the CDR3, the DNA is TGTGCCAGCACAAACGCTCCAGGGGGGGCTGAAGATACGCAGTATTTT. Its translation is CASTNAPGGAEDTQYF.

V is TRBV25-1 and J is TRBJ1-5, with D unresolved. This CDR3 region has 16 residues. In germline, CDR1 is MGHDK, CDR2 SYGVNS. Trimming removed 3 bases at V and 6 bases at J, with 18 bases between. CDR3 in DNA: TGTGCCAGCAGTGATAGGAGGAGCTCCAAGAGTCAGCCCCAGCATTTT. Translated, it gives CASSDRRSSKSQPQHF.

The chain combines TRBV7-8 with TRBJ1-1; D perhaps matches TRBD1 (6 bases). Trimming took 2 bases from V and 7 from J, leaving 14 bases between them. The CDR3 runs 14 residues. Germline V gene lookup returns CDR1 SGHVS and CDR2 FQNEAQ. The CDR3: CASSLKVDSGEAFF. The CDR3 DNA is TGTGCCAGCAGCTTAAAAGTGGACAGCGGTGAAGCTTTCTTT. The complete variable domain, with remaining parts taken from reference TRBV7-8 and TRBJ1-1, reads GAGVSQSPRYKVAKRGQDVALRCDPISGHVSLFWYQQALGQGPEFLTYFQNEAQLDKSGLPSDRFFAERPEGSVSTLKIQRTQQEDSAVYLCASSLKVDSGEAFFGQGTRLTVV.

The chain links TRBV15 to TRBJ1-1; weak D call: TRBD1 (5 bases). The CDR3 is 14 residues long. Trimming stripped 3 bases from V and 1 base from J, with 9 bases between. Germline V gene lookup returns CDR1 LNHNV and CDR2 YYDKDF (reference sequence). The CDR3 DNA reads TGTGCCACCAGCAGGGGACTGCAGAACACTGAAGCTTTCTTT. Protein product: CATSRGLQNTEAFF.

The V and J genes are TRBV7-9 and TRBJ1-1; no clear D. The CDR3 sequence is 12 residues long. V dropped 1 base and J dropped 5 bases, with 5 bases sitting between them. Germline V gene data show CDR1 as SEHNR and CDR2 as FQNEAQ (reference sequence). DNA for the CDR3: TGTGCCAGCAGCTTAGGTACGACTGAAGCTTTCTTT. Protein sequence: CASSLGTTEAFF.